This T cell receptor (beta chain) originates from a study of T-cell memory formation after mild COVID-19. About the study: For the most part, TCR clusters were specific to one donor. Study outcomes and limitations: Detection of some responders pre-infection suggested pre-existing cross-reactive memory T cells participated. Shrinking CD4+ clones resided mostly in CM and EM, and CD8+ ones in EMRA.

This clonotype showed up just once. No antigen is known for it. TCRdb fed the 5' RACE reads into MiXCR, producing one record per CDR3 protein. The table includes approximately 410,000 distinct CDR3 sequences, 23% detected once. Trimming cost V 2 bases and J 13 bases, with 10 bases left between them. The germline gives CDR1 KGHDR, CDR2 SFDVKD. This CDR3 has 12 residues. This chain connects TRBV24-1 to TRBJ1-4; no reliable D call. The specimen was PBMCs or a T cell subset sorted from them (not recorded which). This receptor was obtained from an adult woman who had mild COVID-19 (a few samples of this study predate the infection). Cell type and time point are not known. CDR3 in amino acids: CATSDSWGRLFF. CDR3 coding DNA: TGTGCCACCAGTGATTCCTGGGGAAGACTGTTTTTT.